This T cell receptor beta chain emerged from a study of Ad26.COV2.S vaccination and SARS-CoV-2 variants listed by TCRdb under 2021. The study in broad terms: Donors in the vaccine arm were drawn from COV1001, a multicentre, randomized, double-blind, placebo-controlled phase I-IIa trial testing Ad26.COV2.S in healthy adults. Ad26.COV2.S was administered intramuscularly at 5 x 10^10 or 1 x 10^11 viral particles, either as a single shot or as two shots given 56 days apart. TCRbeta repertoire sequencing was used to assess the specificity and breadth of SARS-CoV-2-reactive T cell receptors after Ad26.COV2.S vaccination. A total of about 30 samples were included in the TCR-sequenced set, comprising roughly 20 Ad26.COV2.S vaccine recipients, 5 placebo recipients and 8 SARS-CoV-2 convalescent individuals. Participants in the trial were split at random into five groups of five each, receiving low-dose or high-dose Ad26.COV2.S once or twice, or else placebo on both occasions. Investigators did not know the trial group allocation while performing experiments and assessing outcomes. On the study overall, not on this receptor specifically: Non-spike TCR breadth was comparable between vaccine and placebo recipients, consistent with the vaccine containing only spike. Spike-specific TCR breadth was higher in Ad26.COV2.S recipients than in placebo recipients (P = 0.0014). Substantial breadth of spike-specific CD8+ and CD4+ T cell responses was reported after vaccination. According to the authors, total T cell responses may have been underestimated by the TCR breadth and depth analyses. The study lacked the statistical power to compare responses across vaccine doses or regimens.

The CDR3, cysteine through phenylalanine, is 14 amino acids long. Only the CDR3 part of the read is kept: 42 bases, read in frame from the first base. The germline V gene (reference sequence) sets CDR1 to SGHKS and CDR2 to YYEKEE. V loses 4 bases, J loses 0 bases, and the germline ends lie 10 bases apart. Explained via the paper, the treatment or condition label denotes: around 19 received Ad26.COV2.S at low or high dose, single or two shots; 5 received placebo; per-sample allocation not given. Repertoires of vaccine and placebo recipients were sequenced from samples taken on day 63 after the first injection. Between 29 July and 7 August 2020, Cohort 1b enrolled 25 adults aged 18-55 years at one site in Boston, USA. Ad26.COV2.S consisted of a replication-incompetent adenovirus type 26 vector by which a prefusion-stabilized SARS-CoV-2 spike protein from the original Wuhan strain was expressed. The immunoSEQ Assay was used to sequence TCRbeta CDR3 regions. After extraction, genomic DNA underwent amplification by bias-controlled multiplex PCR, followed by high-throughput sequencing. The paper's data handling went like this. Collapsing and filtering of sequences were performed to quantify the absolute abundance of each unique TCRbeta CDR3 region. Usable DNA was measured by amplifying reference genes present in all nucleated cells, and TCRbeta template counts were normalized to that usable DNA to estimate T cell fraction. Repertoire TCRs were annotated as SARS-CoV-2-specific by exact matching of V gene, CDR3 amino acid sequence and J gene to a known reactive TCR set. MIRA supplied the reference SARS-CoV-2 TCR set, which was filtered for enrichment in COVID-19-positive ImmuneCODE repertoires so that public or cross-reactive TCRs were removed. Using the MIRA antigens, annotated TCRs were further analysed by specific ORF or by position within an ORF. Depth was the summed frequency of annotated unique rearrangements, while breadth was defined as annotated unique rearrangements over total unique productive rearrangements. Group comparisons of TCR breadth used two-sided Wilcoxon rank-sum tests. Imported from immuneACCESS, the table was reduced by TCRdb to in-frame sequences with V and J called. These copies leave out some clones; in studies compared against another copy, an unresolved V gene accounts for under half, and the cause of the remainder is not known. V and J calls and clone size follow that table, whereas D and trimming were derived from the DNA. The sample table contains 380,000 or so clones; only one count was recorded for 88% of them. Of the sample, around 6.1% is held by the ten largest clones.

About this clone: Its specific antigen is unknown. No much larger clonotype is one base removed from it; base qualities were not supplied.

This TCR was sampled from a person between 18 and 65 years old who received the Ad26.COV2.S COVID-19 vaccine or a placebo. The chain links TRBV5-5 with TRBJ2-5; no D gene can be assigned with confidence. Source: peripheral blood, taken in a trial of Ad26.COV2.S vaccine versus placebo. The nucleotide sequence reads as follows: TGTGCCAGCAGCGTTCTGGGGAACCAAGAGACCCAGTACTTC. This gives the protein CASSVLGNQETQYF. The variable domain in full, with residues beyond the CDR3 obtained from the reference TRBV5-5 and TRBJ2-5 genes, is DAGVTQSPTHLIKTRGQQVTLRCSPISGHKSVSWYQQVLGQGPQFIFQYYEKEERGRGNFPDRFSARQFPNYSSELNVNALLLGDSALYLCASSVLGNQETQYFGPGTRLLVL.